This entry features one T cell receptor beta chain sequence. Its antigen remains unidentified. The CDR3 sequence is 15 residues long. Deletions cut 0 bases from V and 5 bases from J, with 14 bases between. Germline loops: CDR1 SGDLS, CDR2 YYNGEE. This entry comes from a study of cytotoxic CD8 clonotypes in ibrutinib-treated CLL. Study in general: After a median of about 70 months, roughly 15 patients stayed remitted and some 12 progressed; responses had been partial in about 24 and complete in 2. Notes on the study in general: Rising at ibrutinib response, clonality subsequently fell back toward baseline at progression.

Measured with immunoSEQ multiplex PCR; TCRdb has only the in-frame clones, and not every one. The profile shows more than 15,000 clones, roughly three fifths of them singletons. Libraries of TCR beta were made from approximately 1.9 micrograms of genomic DNA that came from cryopreserved PBMCs. Source: PBMCs, taken after 12 months of ibrutinib treatment. The TCR originated in a human donor with chronic lymphocytic leukemia. This chain connects TRBV9 to TRBJ2-5; D may be TRBD1 or TRBD2 (5 bases each). CDR3 sequence: CASSVDVGGRETQYF. For the CDR3, the DNA is TGTGCCAGCAGCGTAGATGTTGGGGGAAGGGAGACCCAGTACTTC. The entire variable domain, with the rest obtained from reference TRBV9 and TRBJ2-5, is as follows: DSGVTQTPKHLITATGQRVTLRCSPRSGDLSVYWYQQSLDQGLQFLIQYYNGEERAKGNILERFSAQQFPDLHSELNLSSLELGDSALYFCASSVDVGGRETQYFGPGTRLLVL.